The clone carrying this TCR beta chain appeared a few times. Its cognate antigen is unknown. This record comes from a study of blood T cells in healthy people across ages. Points from the study as a whole: Getting older went along with TCR beta diversity per million T cells dropping roughly linearly.

Healthy Caucasian individuals from Russia aged about 6 to 95 were enrolled as donors. RNA extraction gave at least 5 micrograms of total RNA per sample. A second PCR, run for about 7 to 11 cycles, used a sample-barcoded 5' primer plus a J-beta primer mix. MiXCR, applied by TCRdb to the 5' RACE reads, yields one record per CDR3 protein. The sample records about 570,000 distinct CDR3 sequences, 25% to 30% being singletons. The CDR3 extends over 17 amino acids. CDR1 MNHEY and CDR2 SMNVEV come from the germline V gene (reference sequence). V gave up 1 base and J gave up 2 bases, with 18 bases separating them.

Sequences were obtained from blood. The chain recombines TRBV27 with TRBJ2-7; D is perhaps TRBD1 (6 bases). This clonotype was sampled from an older woman in good health. The CDR3 sequence is CASSLYATGHRPYEQYF. CDR3 in DNA: TGTGCCAGCAGTTTATACGCCACGGGACATAGACCCTACGAGCAGTACTTC.